This TCR beta chain came from a study of blood T cell repertoires in COVID-19 (dated by TCRdb to 2020 to 2022). Regarding the research as a whole: The collaborator samples originated in the United States, Italy and Spain and spanned the acute and convalescent phases of COVID-19. Samples came from the ongoing ImmuneRACE study (first 160 participants) plus 1,254 subjects from 6 global collaborators. A de-identified subject ID, COVID-19 status, age in years and sex were almost always included in the sample metadata. The material from the prospective study consisted of cDNA or gDNA derived from T cells, B-cell-depleted T cells, or PBMCs. HLA class I and class II types, where available, came from metadata supplied by the sample provider rather than from assay-based typing. Deeply sampled blood TCRbeta repertoires from subjects exposed to, actively infected with, or recovered from COVID-19 were included in the dataset. The repertoires were released in a freely available public database meant as a resource for research on the immune response to SARS-CoV-2. Here is what the overall study found, with its caveats: Clinical and demographic metadata were provided uncurated, with the amount varying by source and participant.

Its CDR3 holds 11 amino acids, cysteine through phenylalanine. The sequence is cut down to CDR3 DNA, 33 bases in frame from base 1. From the germline V gene, CDR1 is SGHAT and CDR2 is FQNNGV. V and J are trimmed by 5 bases and 11 bases, and the gene matches miss 5 bases of the junction. TCRbeta CDR3 regions were amplified from genomic DNA by means of the immunoSEQ Assay, a bias-controlled multiplex PCR. The study's processing was this. Nucleated cell counts per sample were estimated from amplification of reference gene primers within the assay. Sequence reads were collapsed and filtered to measure the absolute abundance of every unique TCRbeta CDR3 rearrangement. For each sample, productive Simpson clonality was calculated as the square root of Simpson's diversity index across productive rearrangements. What TCRdb holds here is the immuneACCESS table cut down to in-frame rearrangements. Part of the clones is not present; checked against another copy, under half of the missing clones reflect an unresolved V gene, and the others are unexplained. D and trimming were read from the DNA, whereas the V and J calls and clone size are those reported in that table. Present in this sample are about 160,000 clones, under 95% of which were seen just once. The ten largest account for approximately 2.4% of the sample.

The collaborating institutions used their own protocols to collect whole blood in K2EDTA tubes. Collaborator samples were shipped for TCRbeta analysis as frozen whole blood, isolated PBMCs, or DNA extracted from either sample type. Turning to this clone: Its antigen is still unknown. No per-base quality is available; no much larger clone lies one base away.

The sample was peripheral blood. The sequence was collected from a man aged 18-30 years with acute or convalescent COVID-19. The sequence joins TRBV11-2 to TRBJ1-1; 7 central nucleotides agree with TRBD1. CDR3 sequence: CASSPGTVAFF. The nucleotides are TGTGCCAGCAGCCCGGGGACAGTGGCTTTCTTT.